A single sample gave rise to the 5 T cell receptor beta chains below, sequenced in a study of OX40 agonist ivuxolimab in advanced cancers. Sequencing was performed with immunoSEQ multiplex PCR; in TCRdb, only in-frame clones are kept and a portion is missing. The table includes about 67,000 clones, 85% to 90% detected once. Sample: CD4+ or CD8+ T cells sorted from blood, taken in a trial of the OX40 agonist ivuxolimab. The receptors were gathered from an adult with an advanced solid tumor such as melanoma, head and neck, liver or kidney cancer.

The V and J genes are TRBV21-1 and TRBJ2-1; the D call of TRBD2 is as the table states it, not checked on the DNA. TRBV21-1 is shown as a pseudogene. CDR3 length: 17 amino acids. The CDR3 here is CASSKGVSGGAVNEQFF. The CDR3 DNA is TGTGCCAGCAGCAAAGGGGTTAGCGGGGGGGCGGTCAATGAGCAGTTCTTC.

The chain is built from TRBV14 and TRBJ2-5; D gene uncertain. In germline, CDR1 is SGHDN, CDR2 FVKESK. The CDR3 runs to 13 residues. The V end lost 4 bases, the J end lost 5 bases, and 11 bases lay between the germline ends. The CDR3 region is CASSPGLTETQYF. In nucleotides, the CDR3 is TGTGCCAGCAGCCCCGGGCTTACTGAGACCCAGTACTTC.

The chain uses TRBV5-5 and TRBJ2-5; perhaps TRBD1 as D (6 bases). Germline V CDR1 and CDR2: SGHKS, YYEKEE (reference sequence). The CDR3 has 20 amino acids. V lost 2 bases and J lost 1, with 27 bases in between. The CDR3 bases are TGTGCCAGCAGCTTAAGGTCAGGGGCAGTACCGAACGCGATCCAAGAGACCCAGTACTTC. Its protein is CASSLRSGAVPNAIQETQYF. The full variable domain, in which reference TRBV5-5 and TRBJ2-5 provide the parts outside the CDR3, is DAGVTQSPTHLIKTRGQQVTLRCSPISGHKSVSWYQQVLGQGPQFIFQYYEKEERGRGNFPDRFSARQFPNYSSELNVNALLLGDSALYLCASSLRSGAVPNAIQETQYFGPGTRLLVL.

The genes are TRBV6-6 and TRBJ2-7; 15 bases map to TRBD2. Looked up from germline, CDR1 is MNHNY and CDR2 is SVGAGI (reference sequence). J lost 0 bases, V lost 8 bases, and 5 bases had no gene match. The CDR3 has 16 amino acids. CDR3 amino acids: CASRTSGGAGSYEQYF. The DNA of the CDR3 is TGTGCCAGCCGGACTAGCGGGGGGGCGGGCTCCTACGAGCAGTACTTC.

The chain carries TRBV19 and TRBJ2-3; D may match TRBD1 or TRBD2 (5 bases each). The CDR3 length is 16 residues. Between the trimmed V and J ends, which lost 3 bases and 5 bases, there was a span of 18 bases. The germline V gene has CDR1 LNHDA and CDR2 SQIVND (reference sequence). For the CDR3, the DNA is TGTGCCAGTAGTATGGGACCGAGCGACTCTAGAGATACGCAGTATTTT. This sequence encodes CASSMGPSDSRDTQYF.